This T cell receptor (beta chain) was identified in a study of shared clonotypes between healthy human individuals (dated by TCRdb to about 2020). The study in broad terms: The cohort comprised a couple of women and three men aged 18 to 49 years. For each donor, CD4 naive and CD4 memory were each run on three plates, CD8 naive on two plates, and CD8 memory on one plate. The study deeply sequenced blood TCR repertoires of five healthy adults to estimate repertoire size and the extent of clonotype sharing between individuals. To increase sequencing depth and limit assay-specific biases, TCR repertoire library preparation and sequencing were carried out by different laboratories using diverse techniques. Between about 0.94 and 8.9 billion PBMCs per donor were obtained by leukapheresis.

Using the deep immunoSEQ assay, TCR CDR3 regions were amplified from genomic DNA by multiplex PCR. Extracted genomic DNA from each cell subset was distributed evenly across all wells of several immunoSEQ 96-well plates, and each plate was treated as a replicate. For sorted subsets, about 0.2 ug genomic DNA, equal to about 30,000 T cell genomes, was loaded into each replicate PCR. Purified libraries were quantified with a Qubit 3.0 fluorometer, sized on a Bioanalyzer 2100, and re-quantified with the KAPA Library Quantification kit. Every immunoSEQ 96-well plate was sequenced on a separate single-read 150-cycle Illumina NextSeq 550 flow cell. In the paper's pipeline: The immunoSEQ output contained only junctional sequences without quality scores, so filtering could not match that applied to full-length reads. Sequences were annotated with PyIR, a Python wrapper for IgBLAST v1.9, and V/J genes and CDR3 were assigned using IMGT germline references. Reads were filtered out if the reads had weak V/J assignments (E-value above 1e-6), no CDR3, stop codons, out-of-frame junctions, or ambiguous translated residues. V3J clonotypes were defined as sequences sharing an identical inferred V gene, J gene, and CDR3 amino acid sequence. To compute the percentage overlap between repertoires, the number of shared unique clonotypes was divided by the size of the smaller repertoire. RTK rarefaction, the Chao1 estimator, and Recon v2.1 estimates of unobserved clonotypes were used to assess repertoire richness. OLGA was used to compute generation probabilities for all TCRbeta clonotypes that the gDNA method yielded from several donors. In TCRdb, the immuneACCESS table is reduced to in-frame sequences with V and J assigned. These tables do not hold every clone; where another copy was compared, an unresolved V gene accounts for under half, and the others remain unexplained. From that table come the V and J calls and clone size; the DNA was used to work out D and trimming. The table for this sample lists roughly 1,500,000 clones; around 98% of them were counted only once. The ten most abundant clones make up about 0.4% of the sample.

What the study reported, not specific to this receptor: Pairwise subsampling indicated that sequencing depth was expected to affect the degree of clonotype sharing among donors. Sampling was restricted to blood, and TCR repertoires in tissues likely differ from the TCR repertoires found in blood. Across a handful of donors, 5% to 6% of naive CD4, 3% to 4% of naive CD8, about 2.3% of memory CD4, and 0.4% of memory CD8 clonotypes were shared. Compared with non-shared clonotypes, clonotypes shared by all four sorted-subset donors had higher generation probabilities. Rarefaction of sorted-subset datasets indicated incomplete sequencing despite the large sequencing depth. Larger estimated clonotype richness was generally found for naive subsets than for memory subsets. Because the study included only a small number of donors, the genetic and exposure-history diversity represented was limited.

From the cysteine through the phenylalanine, the CDR3 covers 13 amino acids. Here the CDR3 DNA is all that survives: 39 bases in frame from base 1. In the germline V gene, CDR1 corresponds to SQVTM and CDR2 to ANQGSEA. Trimming accounts for 7 bases at V and 0 bases at J, while the number of junction bases matched to no gene is 3. The donors were healthy, HIV-negative adults who had no recently reported acute infections or vaccinations. All donors were Caucasian adults living in Nashville, Tennessee, USA. CD4+ T cells were enriched by magnetic negative selection, after which naive cells were positively selected on CD45RA and the negative fraction was taken as the memory subset. Blood was collected by leukapheresis, and PBMCs were isolated by Ficoll-Histopaque density gradient centrifugation and then cryopreserved in liquid nitrogen vapor phase. Analytical flow cytometry was used to check the purity and quantity of each magnetically sorted T cell population. Genomic DNA was isolated from each sorted fraction and quantified by UV absorbance on a Nanodrop 2000c.

As concerns this clone: Which antigen it targets is not known. No base quality information exists; no much larger clone differs at one position.

This receptor was obtained from a man aged 25 to 45 in good health. Sequencing used naive CD4+ T cells sorted from blood. In the paper's terms, the cell subset or site label means: CD45RA+ positively selected. The chain joins TRBV29-1 to TRBJ2-1, with 7 central nucleotides matching TRBD1. The CDR3 corresponds to CSGQGSSYNEQFF. The nucleotide sequence is TGCAGCGGACAGGGCAGCTCCTACAATGAGCAGTTCTTC.